This paragraph reports one T cell receptor (beta chain). The data stem from a study of blood T cell repertoires in COVID-19. Study-wide context: Samples came from the United States, Italy and Spain, spanning acute and convalescent COVID-19.

The CDR3 is 13 amino acids. Germline V gene data show CDR1 as SGHVS and CDR2 as FQNEAQ. V lost 2 bases, J lost 7 bases, and 1 base stayed unmatched. As processed by the authors: Reference gene primer amplification gave estimated nucleated cell counts. Assay used: immunoSEQ multiplex PCR; TCRdb lists only in-frame clones, some missing. That table supplies the V and J calls and clone size; D and trimming were determined from the DNA. The data contain roughly 280,000 clones, roughly 90% of them seen just once; the ten biggest clones take up around 2.1%. The genes are TRBV7-8 and TRBJ2-1; 8 bases are shared with TRBD2. The sample comprised peripheral blood. The sequence derives from a man over 45 with acute or convalescent COVID-19. DNA of the CDR3: TGTGCCAGCAGCTTATCGGGGGGGAATGAGCAGTTCTTC. Translating gives CASSLSGGNEQFF.